The 20 T cell receptor beta chains reported below all come from one sample, sequenced in a study of T cells in Graves' hyperthyroidism and ophthalmopathy (dated by TCRdb to about 2019). The library was made by multiplex PCR. Sequencing took place on an Illumina HiSeq 2000. The TCR beta CDR3 regions were amplified from RNA transcripts. The TCR CDR3 was subjected to a first round of RT-PCR using the HTBI primer set and the Qiagen OneStep RT-PCR kit. TCRdb trimmed public reads at Q25 via fastp, called clones via MiXCR and kept in-frame beta chains. CDR3 protein duplicates are merged, each entry listing the most common genes and DNA. Here the sample has roughly 710,000 distinct CDR3 sequences; 35% occur a single time. The leading ten clones occupy around 30% of the sample. Specimen: blood. The receptors derive from a woman in her forties with Graves' hyperthyroidism.

V is TRBV4-1 and J is TRBJ1-6; 7 bases agree with TRBD1. J gave up 7 bases and V 0 bases, and 0 bases lay outside the gene matches. This CDR3 spans 14 amino acids. Germline V gene data show CDR1 as MGHRA and CDR2 as YSYEKL. CDR3 region: CASSQETGNSPLHF. The DNA of the CDR3 is TGCGCCAGCAGCCAAGAGACAGGGAATTCACCCCTCCACTTT.

With regard to this clonotype: This likely comes from a read error, as the CDR3 has no conserved phenylalanine or tryptophan at its end. V usage is TRBV6-1 and J usage is TRBJ2-6; perhaps TRBD1 as D (5 bases). The CDR3 is 14 amino acids. Germline CDR1 MNHNS, CDR2 SASEGT. V lost 6 bases and J lost 2, with 8 bases in between. The DNA for the CDR3 is TGTGCCAGCAGGGCAGGGACTGGGGCCAACGTCCTGACTCTC. It encodes CASRAGTGANVLTL.

CDR3 region: CASSLVGAGRGETQYF. DNA for the CDR3: TGTGCCAGCAGCTTGGTGGGGGCCGGCAGGGGAGAGACCCAGTACTTC. The genes are TRBV7-9 and TRBJ2-5; maybe TRBD1 (6 bases). The CDR3 spans 16 residues. Trimming stripped 3 bases from V and 4 bases from J, with 18 bases between. Germline V gives CDR1 SEHNR, CDR2 FQNEAQ (reference sequence).

To note about this clonotype: A much larger clone differs by one base, so this may be a read error. The chain carries TRBV7-3 and TRBJ2-2, with D possibly being TRBD2 (5 bases). Germline values: CDR1 SGHTA, CDR2 FQGTGA. There are 13 residues in the CDR3. This CDR3 is CASSPDLAGKLFF. The CDR3 nucleotides read TGTGCCAGCAGCCCCGATTTAGCCGGGAAGCTGTTTTTT.

V and J are TRBV7-3 and TRBJ2-5; D unclear. The CDR3 is made up of 14 amino acids. Trimming took 1 base from V and 5 from J, leaving 11 bases between them. CDR1 and CDR2 from the germline V gene are SGHTA and FQGTGA. The CDR3 DNA follows: TGTGCCAGCAGCTTAAATGTTTTTCAGGAGACCCAGTACTTC. Translation: CASSLNVFQETQYF.

The J gene is TRBJ1-1, the V gene TRBV28; 9 nucleotides align to TRBD1. Trimming cost V 5 bases and J 6 bases; bases outside gene matches: 7. The germline V gene has CDR1 MDHEN and CDR2 SYDVKM. The CDR3 runs to 14 residues. CDR3 sequence reads: CASSPWTGEAEAFF. The CDR3 DNA reads as TGTGCCAGCAGTCCATGGACAGGGGAGGCTGAAGCTTTCTTT.

This clonotype was observed many times. The J gene is TRBJ1-5, the V gene TRBV6-5; D not certain. Germline V gene data show CDR1 as MNHEY and CDR2 as SVGAGI. The germline V and J ends were trimmed by 6 bases and 7 bases, with 10 bases remaining between them. This CDR3 is 12 amino acids long. The CDR3 protein is CASRKGAQPQHF. In DNA, the CDR3 is TGTGCCAGCAGGAAGGGCGCACAGCCCCAGCATTTT.

The chain links TRBV7-2 to TRBJ1-1; D is undetermined. The CDR3 has 13 amino acids. Trimming shortened V by 8 bases and J by 0 bases, and 10 bases separated the two germline ends. The germline V gene has CDR1 SGHTA and CDR2 FQGNSA. This chain's CDR3 is CASGPGMNTEAFF. The DNA of the CDR3 is TGTGCCAGCGGCCCCGGCATGAACACTGAAGCTTTCTTT.

This clonotype was observed many times. A junction end diverges from the germline sequence, so it may reflect a read error. J is TRBJ2-5 and V is TRBV7-7, with 7 bases aligning to TRBD1. Germline-derived CDR1 and CDR2 are SSHAT and FNYEAQ (reference sequence). The CDR3 runs to 15 residues. CDR3 residues: CASSSTTGVGETQYF. CDR3 in DNA: TGTGCTAGCAGCTCAACAACAGGGGTGGGAGAGACCCAGTACTTC.

This clonotype was counted many times. The V and J genes are TRBV7-9 and TRBJ1-2; perhaps TRBD1 as D (5 bases). The CDR3 extends over 11 amino acids. Germline V lookup: CDR1 SEHNR, CDR2 FQNEAQ (reference sequence). V was trimmed by 8 bases and J by 3 bases, leaving 7 bases between them. The CDR3 DNA is TGTGCCAGCGGGGGAGACTATGGCTACACCTTC. Translation: CASGGDYGYTF. The full variable domain, its missing parts supplied by reference TRBV7-9 and TRBJ1-2, is DTGVSQNPRHKITKRGQNVTFRCDPISEHNRLYWYRQTLGQGPEFLTYFQNEAQLEKSRLLSDRFSAERPKGSFSTLEIQRTEQGDSAMYLCASGGDYGYTFGSGTRLTVV.

This rearrangement joins TRBV12-3 or TRBV12-4 to TRBJ2-5; tentative D call: TRBD2 (6 bases). The ends were cut back, 6 bases at V and 1 base at J, with 18 bases in the middle. The CDR3 runs to 16 residues. CDR3 in amino acids: CASSQVAGRSQETQYF. Here the CDR3 DNA reads TGTGCCAGCAGCCAAGTCGCGGGGAGATCCCAAGAGACCCAGTACTTC.

This chain uses TRBV20-1 with TRBJ1-5; D not resolved. The CDR3 sequence is 12 residues long. Germline CDR1 is DFQATT and CDR2 is SNEGSKA (reference sequence). V was shortened by 0 bases and J by 4 bases, with 4 bases between the two germline ends. CDR3 coding DNA: TGCAGTGCTAGAGATTTGAATCAGCCCCAGCATTTT. Its protein product is CSARDLNQPQHF.

This clonotype was seen a few times. The chain is built from TRBV5-1 and TRBJ2-2; 7 bases map to TRBD1. V was pared by 4 bases and J by 5 bases, with 8 bases of the junction left unmatched. The CDR3 extends over 15 amino acids. Germline-derived CDR1 and CDR2 are SGHRS and YFSETQ. The CDR3 spells CASSTGTVKTGELFF. The CDR3 DNA follows: TGCGCCAGCAGCACCGGGACAGTCAAAACCGGGGAGCTGTTTTTT.

The CDR3 DNA follows: TGTGCCAGCAGCAGCTCCGGACAAGCCTCCTACGAGCAGTACTTC. This codes for CASSSSGQASYEQYF. V usage is TRBV7-9 and J usage is TRBJ2-7, with a possible D match to TRBD1 (5 bases). The V end lost 5 bases, the J end lost 0 bases, and 14 bases lay between the germline ends. The CDR3 is 15 amino acids. CDR1 is SEHNR, CDR2 FQNEAQ, per germline (reference sequence).

Concerning this clonotype: It may be a read error: a sequence one base away is much more abundant. The chain carries TRBV19 and TRBJ1-5, with D possibly TRBD1 on 5 matching bases. This CDR3 has 15 amino acids. Germline V gene lookup returns CDR1 LNHDA and CDR2 SQIVND (reference sequence). CDR3 in amino acids: CAGSQGYNSNQPQHF. The CDR3 bases are TGCGCCGGCAGCCAGGGTTACAATAGCAATCAGCCCCAGCATTTT.

In its sample, this clonotype was seen a few times. The rearrangement uses TRBV12-3 or TRBV12-4 and TRBJ1-2, with D uncertain. The ends were cut back, 10 bases at V and 7 bases at J, with 25 bases in the middle. The CDR3 sequence is 15 residues long. The CDR3 bases are TGTGCCACCACACGTTTAGAGCGCGGCGGGCGTGGCTACACCTTC. This sequence encodes CATTRLERGGRGYTF.

Ten or more counts support this clonotype. The J gene is TRBJ1-1, the V gene TRBV25-1; TRBD1 aligns across 7 bases. CDR1 and CDR2 (germline): MGHDK, SYGVNS. CDR3 length: 17 amino acids. After removal of 5 bases from V and 1 base from J, the junction contained 13 bases not matched to a gene. The CDR3 DNA sequence: TGTGCCAGCAGTCCTCCACCACAGGGGCTACCGAACACTGAAGCTTTCTTT. Translation: CASSPPPQGLPNTEAFF.

The chain couples TRBV6-5 to TRBJ1-1, with D unclear. CDR1 is MNHEY, CDR2 SVGAGI, per germline. Between the trimmed V and J ends, which lost 6 bases and 1 base, there was a span of 12 bases. The length of the CDR3 is 14 residues. DNA for the CDR3: TGTGCCAGCAGAAAAGTAGGGTGGAACACTGAAGCTTTCTTT. Its translation is CASRKVGWNTEAFF.

To note about this clonotype: Relative to the germline gene, one junction end is altered; a read error may explain this. The chain employs TRBV7-2 and TRBJ2-3; D unclear. The CDR3 covers 13 residues. The germline V gene has CDR1 SGHTA and CDR2 FQGNSA. This chain's CDR3 is CASSLGAGDTQYF. DNA of the CDR3: TGTGCTAGCAGCTTAGGCGCCGGCGATACGCAGTATTTT. The whole variable domain, remainder taken from reference TRBV7-2 and TRBJ2-3, is GAGVSQSPSNKVTEKGKDVELRCDPISGHTALYWYRQSLGQGLEFLIYFQGNSAPDKSGLPSDRFSAERTGGSVSTLTIQRTQQEDSAVYLCASSLGAGDTQYFGPGTRLTVL.

At least ten counts were recorded for this clonotype. The rearrangement uses TRBV12-3 or TRBV12-4 and TRBJ2-7; D call uncertain. The CDR3 has 14 residues. Trimming shortened V by 3 bases and J by 0 bases, and 9 bases separated the two germline ends. The CDR3 bases are TGTGCCAGCAGTTTCGGTCCGTCCTCCTACGAGCAGTACTTC. It codes for CASSFGPSSYEQYF.